This T cell receptor beta chain emerged from a study of STAT3 mutations in large granular lymphocyte leukemia. Study context: Canonical activating STAT3 mutations were detected in roughly half of the longitudinally sequenced T-LGLL patients.

Measured with immunoSEQ multiplex PCR; TCRdb has only the in-frame clones, and not every one. This sample's table has under 2,500 clones. The CDR3 is 8 amino acids long, termini counted. Per germline, CDR1 DFQATT and CDR2 SNEGSKA (reference sequence). Regarding this clone: Its target is unknown. No conserved phenylalanine or tryptophan is present at the end of the CDR3, so a read error is the likely explanation. The DNA is omitted, as the CDR3 cannot be located on it reliably, and the CDR3 follows TCRdb's listing.

Overall study findings and caveats: In about 35% of the 18 patients, new TCR clonotypes emerged after therapy. Differing intervals and regimens complicate linking therapy response to clone burden. At least one immunodominant TCR beta clonotype appeared in every T-cell large granular lymphocyte leukemia patient.

The chain employs TRBV20-1 and TRBJ1-4. This receptor was obtained from a human donor with T large granular lymphocyte leukemia. The donor label of this sample is uncertain. Some clones in this sample may be carry-over from other donors' samples. The sequenced sample consisted of PBMCs. This CDR3 is CSARDIRE.